This T cell receptor (beta chain) originates from a study of cytomegalovirus exposure and HLA in healthy donors. TCRdb's table, derived via immunoSEQ multiplex PCR, lists solely in-frame clones and lacks some. The data contain tens of thousands of clones, around 97% of them singletons. Germline V gives CDR1 ENHRY, CDR2 SYGVKD. Trimming cost V 0 bases and J 8 bases, with 13 bases left between them. This CDR3 contains 14 residues. The donors were part of the roughly 110-subject validation cohort, which stood apart from the roughly 700-subject first cohort. The receptor was derived from a woman aged 18-29 years in good health and CMV-seropositive. Sequences were obtained from PBMCs. The rearrangement joins TRBV10-3 to TRBJ1-1; D possibly corresponds to TRBD1 (5 bases). The CDR3 loop is CAISESQTDQEAFF. CDR3 nucleotides: TGTGCCATCAGTGAGTCCCAGACAGATCAAGAAGCTTTCTTT.